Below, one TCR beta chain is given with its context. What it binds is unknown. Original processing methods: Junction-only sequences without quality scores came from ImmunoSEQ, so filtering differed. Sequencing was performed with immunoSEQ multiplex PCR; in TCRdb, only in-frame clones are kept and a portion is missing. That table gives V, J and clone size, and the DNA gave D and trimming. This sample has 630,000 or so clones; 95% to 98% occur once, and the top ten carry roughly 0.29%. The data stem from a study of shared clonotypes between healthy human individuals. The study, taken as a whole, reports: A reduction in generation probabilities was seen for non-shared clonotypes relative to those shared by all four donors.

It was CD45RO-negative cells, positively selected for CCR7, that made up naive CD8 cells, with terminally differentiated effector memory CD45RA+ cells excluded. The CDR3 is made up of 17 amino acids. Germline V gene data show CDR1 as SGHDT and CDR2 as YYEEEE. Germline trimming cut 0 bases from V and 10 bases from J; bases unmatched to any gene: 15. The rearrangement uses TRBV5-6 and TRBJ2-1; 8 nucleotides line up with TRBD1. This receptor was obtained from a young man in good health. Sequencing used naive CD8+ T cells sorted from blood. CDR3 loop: CASSLEGTGLKLLEQFF. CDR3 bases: TGTGCCAGCAGCTTGGAGGGGACAGGTCTAAAACTATTGGAGCAGTTCTTC.